These 31 T cell receptor beta chains share one sample of origin, sequenced in a study of blood T cell repertoires in COVID-19 (dated by TCRdb to 2020 to 2022). The protocol used for the library was the immunoSEQ multiplex PCR assay. The table was pulled from immuneACCESS by TCRdb, which kept in-frame rearrangements only. Such tables lose some clones; where checked, under half of the loss comes from unresolved V genes, and the rest has no known cause. The sample table records approximately 380,000 clones; just over 90% of these occur just once. Together, the top ten hold about 0.9% of the sample. The specimen was PBMCs or T cells enriched from blood (not recorded which). The receptors here all came from a woman in her thirties or forties who had been exposed to COVID-19.

The V call is TRBV2, the J call TRBJ2-5, with 9 positions matching TRBD1. The CDR3 length is 12 residues. Unmatched junction bases numbered 3, after V lost 6 bases and J lost 7 bases. Germline loops: CDR1 SNHLY, CDR2 FYNNEI. CDR3 in DNA: TGTGCCAGCAGGACAGGGGGAGGGACCCAGTACTTC. This translates into CASRTGGGTQYF. Supplemented by reference TRBV2 and TRBJ2-5, the full variable domain reads EPEVTQTPSHQVTQMGQEVILRCVPISNHLYFYWYRQILGQKVEFLVSFYNNEISEKSEIFDDQFSVERPDGSNFTLKIRSTKLEDSAMYFCASRTGGGTQYFGPGTRLLVL.

The V gene is TRBV5-4, the J gene TRBJ2-1, with a weak D call TRBD2 (7 bases). Trimming shortened V by 4 bases and J by 5 bases, and 13 bases separated the two germline ends. CDR3 length equals 14 residues. From germline, CDR1 is SGHNT and CDR2 YYREEE (reference sequence). CDR3 protein: CASSPGGPNNEQFF. CDR3 bases: TGTGCCAGCAGCCCCGGGGGGCCAAACAATGAGCAGTTCTTC.

The rearrangement joins TRBV27 to TRBJ1-2; TRBD1 matches 9 bases. The CDR3 has 15 amino acids. CDR1 is MNHEY and CDR2 is SMNVEV in the germline V gene (reference sequence). V trimming: 5 bases; J trimming: 3 bases; junction bases outside the gene matches: 7. DNA for the CDR3: TGTGCCAGCAGTCCGGGGGACAGGGATCACTATGGCTACACCTTC. The encoded protein is CASSPGDRDHYGYTF.

In regard to this clone: One junction end does not reproduce the germline sequence, and a read error may be involved. This chain uses TRBV7-7 with TRBJ2-1; 9 bases fit TRBD2. Germline CDR1 SSHAT, CDR2 FNYEAQ (reference sequence). The CDR3 consists of 16 residues. The CDR3 is CASSLEGSGRHNEQFF. The CDR3 region has the DNA TGTGCTAGCAGCTTAGAGGGAAGCGGGAGGCACAATGAGCAGTTCTTC.

The V call is TRBV29-1, the J call TRBJ1-1; maybe TRBD1 (5 bases). V dropped 3 bases and J dropped 4 bases, with 12 bases sitting between them. The CDR3 is 13 residues long. The germline V gene has CDR1 SQVTM and CDR2 ANQGSEA. Written as DNA, the CDR3 is TGCAGCGTTGACGGGGGGGTTGGCACTGAAGCTTTCTTT. Protein sequence: CSVDGGVGTEAFF.

This rearrangement joins TRBV6-4 to TRBJ1-3; a possible D gene is TRBD1 (6 bases). CDR1 and CDR2 from the germline V gene are MRHNA and SNTAGT. The CDR3 runs 13 residues. Trimming removed 9 bases from V and 2 bases from J, with 11 bases in between. CDR3: CARPEGAGNTIYF. The CDR3 coding sequence is TGTGCCAGACCTGAGGGGGCTGGAAACACCATATATTTT.

The J gene is TRBJ1-3, the V gene TRBV5-1; 8 positions agree with TRBD1. V dropped 4 bases and J dropped 3; count of bases not matched to a gene: 12. The CDR3 consists of 17 residues. CDR1 SGHRS and CDR2 YFSETQ come from the germline V gene. The CDR3 sequence is CASSPGRGQVFGNTIYF. The CDR3 DNA reads TGCGCCAGCAGCCCTGGCCGGGGACAGGTCTTTGGAAACACCATATATTTT. The full variable domain, completed using reference TRBV5-1 and TRBJ1-3, is KAGVTQTPRYLIKTRGQQVTLSCSPISGHRSVSWYQQTPGQGLQFLFEYFSETQRNKGNFPGRFSGRQFSNSRSEMNVSTLELGDSALYLCASSPGRGQVFGNTIYFGEGSWLTVV.

The chain is built from TRBV6-2 or TRBV6-3 and TRBJ1-4; TRBD1 aligns across 8 bases. From germline, CDR1 is MNHEY and CDR2 SVGEGT. The CDR3 is made up of 15 amino acids. J was trimmed by 7 bases and V by 0 bases; bases with no gene match: 4. CDR3: CASSYSPDRGEKLFF. DNA for the CDR3: TGTGCCAGCAGTTACTCGCCCGACAGGGGTGAAAAACTGTTTTTT.

The chain carries TRBV14 and TRBJ2-1, with 10 bases aligning to TRBD1. There are 15 residues in the CDR3. Trimming removed 4 bases from V and 5 bases from J; junction bases left unmatched: 5. Germline assignment: CDR1 SGHDN and CDR2 FVKESK. The CDR3 here is CASSPRQGANNEQFF. CDR3 nucleotides: TGTGCCAGCAGCCCGCGACAGGGGGCAAACAATGAGCAGTTCTTC.

The chain recombines TRBV6-5 with TRBJ2-5; a weak D match, TRBD2 (5 bases). V lost 6 bases and J lost 4, with 12 bases in between. CDR1 MNHEY and CDR2 SVGAGI come from the germline V gene. The CDR3 is 13 amino acids. CDR3 loop: CASRTLGRETQYF. In DNA form, the CDR3 reads TGTGCCAGCAGGACTCTAGGGAGAGAGACCCAGTACTTC.

The J gene is TRBJ1-1, the V gene TRBV2; D not certain. The V end lost 1 base, the J end lost 5 bases, and 11 bases lay between the germline ends. This CDR3 region has 14 residues. Germline V gene data show CDR1 as SNHLY and CDR2 as FYNNEI. CDR3: CASSEEHVRTEAFF. The CDR3 region has the DNA TGTGCCAGCAGTGAAGAGCATGTACGGACTGAAGCTTTCTTT.

This chain connects TRBV7-8 to TRBJ2-4; 8 bases fit TRBD1. Trimming at V came to 5 bases and at J to 7 bases, leaving 7 bases not matched to a gene. The CDR3 has 14 residues. Germline loops: CDR1 SGHVS, CDR2 FQNEAQ. For the CDR3, the DNA is TGTGCCAGCAGCCCCCAGGGGGCTAGGAACATTCAGTACTTC. As protein: CASSPQGARNIQYF.

The rearrangement uses TRBV11-2 and TRBJ1-3; no reliable D call. Germline loops: CDR1 SGHAT, CDR2 FQNNGV. Trimming took off 2 bases at V and 4 bases at J, with 12 bases between the two ends. This CDR3 is 15 amino acids long. CDR3 in amino acids: CASSLQRLTGNTIYF. The CDR3 coding sequence is TGTGCCAGCAGCTTACAGCGCTTAACGGGAAACACCATATATTTT.

The gene calls are TRBV18 and TRBJ1-3; D not certain. CDR1 is KGHSH, CDR2 LQKENI, per germline. The ends were cut back, 1 base at V and 0 bases at J, with 13 bases in the middle. The CDR3 length is 17 residues. This chain's CDR3 is CASSPQSGGLSGNTIYF. The CDR3 region has the DNA TGTGCCAGCTCACCACAATCGGGCGGACTCTCTGGAAACACCATATATTTT.

The chain links TRBV2 to TRBJ1-1, with D uncertain. The germline gives CDR1 SNHLY, CDR2 FYNNEI. V was trimmed by 6 bases and J by 4 bases, leaving 12 bases between them. The CDR3 covers 13 residues. CDR3 in DNA: TGTGCCAGCAGGGGTAGTGCGGCCACTGAAGCTTTCTTT. Translating gives CASRGSAATEAFF. Using reference TRBV2 and TRBJ1-1 for the parts outside the CDR3, the full variable domain is EPEVTQTPSHQVTQMGQEVILRCVPISNHLYFYWYRQILGQKVEFLVSFYNNEISEKSEIFDDQFSVERPDGSNFTLKIRSTKLEDSAMYFCASRGSAATEAFFGQGTRLTVV.

This chain uses TRBV6-5 with TRBJ1-6; perhaps TRBD1 as D (6 bases). This CDR3 spans 14 amino acids. Trimming removed 0 bases from V and 6 bases from J, with 6 bases in between. Per the germline V gene, CDR1 is MNHEY and CDR2 is SVGAGI. The CDR3: CASSYSDSNSPLHF. CDR3 in DNA: TGTGCCAGCAGTTACTCGGACAGTAATTCACCCCTCCACTTT.

J is TRBJ1-1 and V is TRBV7-6, with D uncertain. V gave up 6 bases and J gave up 4 bases, with 21 bases separating them. The CDR3 is 16 residues long. Germline-derived CDR1 and CDR2 are SGHVS and FNYEAQ. DNA for the CDR3: TGTGCCAGCAGTTTACGGGGAGACGGAGGGTTCACTGAAGCTTTCTTT. The encoded protein is CASSLRGDGGFTEAFF.

The chain combines TRBV12-3 or TRBV12-4 with TRBJ2-1; 7 positions match TRBD2. Unmatched junction bases numbered 4, after V lost 6 bases and J lost 5 bases. CDR3 length equals 13 residues. CDR3 amino acids: CASSRGVNNEQFF. The DNA of the CDR3 is TGTGCCAGCAGCCGGGGGGTGAACAATGAGCAGTTCTTC.

This clone has a handful of counts. This chain joins TRBV5-5 and TRBJ1-6; tentatively, D is TRBD1 (6 bases). Germline V CDR1 and CDR2: SGHKS, YYEKEE (reference sequence). The CDR3 covers 14 residues. Trimming removed 7 bases from V and 10 bases from J, with 18 bases in between. The CDR3: CASQFRQVGSPLHF. The DNA for the CDR3 is TGTGCCAGCCAATTTAGACAGGTCGGCTCACCCCTCCACTTT.

The CDR3 sequence: CACLLTEAFF. As DNA, the CDR3 is TGTGCCTGTTTACTGACAGAAGCTTTCTTT. The V call is TRBV30, the J call TRBJ1-1; no reliable D call. The CDR3 contains 10 residues. CDR1 is GTSNPN and CDR2 is SVGIG in the germline V gene (reference sequence). Trimming cost V 6 bases and J 8 bases, with 10 bases left between them.

The V gene is TRBV18, the J gene TRBJ1-2, with 9 nucleotides matching TRBD1. The trim removed 6 bases at V and 4 bases at J, leaving 6 bases unmatched. The germline V gene encodes CDR1 KGHSH and CDR2 LQKENI. CDR3 length: 14 residues. CDR3 in amino acids: CASSSGQGSYGYTF. As DNA, the CDR3 is TGTGCCAGCTCTTCAGGACAGGGGAGCTATGGCTACACCTTC.

CDR3 nucleotides: TGTGCCAGCAGTCGCCCCTTACTAGGCACTGAAGCTTTCTTT. Translated, it gives CASSRPLLGTEAFF. The chain links TRBV2 to TRBJ1-1; no reliable D call. The CDR3 is 14 residues long. Germline CDR1 reads SNHLY; CDR2 reads FYNNEI. V lost 5 bases and J 4 bases, leaving 14 bases between the germline ends.

CDR3 loop: CASSVSSSYGYTF. In DNA form, the CDR3 reads TGTGCCAGCAGTGTATCCTCCAGCTATGGCTACACCTTC. The genes are TRBV2 and TRBJ1-2; D gene unclear. CDR1 and CDR2 (germline): SNHLY, FYNNEI. The length of the CDR3 is 13 residues. V was clipped by 4 bases and J by 4 bases, with 10 bases between them.

The J gene is TRBJ1-6, the V gene TRBV18; D is perhaps TRBD1 (5 bases). Trimming cost V 2 bases and J 10 bases, with 15 bases left between them. The length of the CDR3 is 15 residues. CDR1 and CDR2 from the germline V gene are KGHSH and LQKENI. CDR3 sequence: CASSPSQGFQSPLHF. CDR3 coding DNA: TGTGCCAGCTCACCAAGCCAGGGCTTTCAATCACCCCTCCACTTT. Using reference TRBV18 and TRBJ1-6 for the parts outside the CDR3, the full variable domain is NAGVMQNPRHLVRRRGQEARLRCSPMKGHSHVYWYRQLPEEGLKFMVYLQKENIIDESGMPKERFSAEFPKEGPSILRIQQVVRGDSAAYFCASSPSQGFQSPLHFGNGTRLTVT.

This clone was seen only once. The rearrangement links TRBV29-1 to TRBJ2-3; D unclear. Between the trimmed V and J ends, which lost 4 bases and 4 bases, there was a span of 3 bases. This CDR3 is 10 amino acids long. Germline V gene sequence: CDR1 SQVTM, CDR2 ANQGSEA. DNA of the CDR3: TGCAGCGTTGGGCCAGATACGCAGTATTTT. Translation gives CSVGPDTQYF.

The chain employs TRBV10-3 and TRBJ2-1, with D possibly being TRBD1 (5 bases). V was pared by 10 bases and J by 7 bases, with 17 bases between. Per the germline V gene, CDR1 is ENHRY and CDR2 is SYGVKD. The CDR3 spans 13 residues. Here the CDR3 DNA reads TGTGCCAGCTCAGGGCAGTCAATTAATGAGCAGTTCTTC. Protein product: CASSGQSINEQFF.

Only one count was recorded for this clone. The V call is TRBV5-1, the J call TRBJ2-1, with 15 bases aligning to TRBD2. V gave up 5 bases and J gave up 2 bases; unmatched junction bases: 8. Germline values: CDR1 SGHRS, CDR2 YFSETQ. CDR3 length equals 18 residues. DNA for the CDR3: TGCGCCAGCAGTCGAGCGAGGACTAGCGGGGGGGCCTACAATGAGCAGTTCTTC. Its translation: CASSRARTSGGAYNEQFF.

The chain carries TRBV5-6 and TRBJ1-2; D unresolved. Germline CDR1 SGHDT, CDR2 YYEEEE. The V end lost 4 bases, the J end lost 8 bases, and 15 bases lay between the germline ends. The CDR3 has 13 amino acids. The CDR3 bases are TGTGCCAGCAGCGGCGGCTCGATTGGAGGCTACACCTTC. Protein product: CASSGGSIGGYTF. The full variable domain, rest sourced from reference TRBV5-6 and TRBJ1-2, is DAGVTQSPTHLIKTRGQQVTLRCSPKSGHDTVSWYQQALGQGPQFIFQYYEEEERQRGNFPDRFSGHQFPNYSSELNVNALLLGDSALYLCASSGGSIGGYTFGSGTRLTVV.

This sequence joins TRBV6-2 or TRBV6-3 and TRBJ2-7, with TRBD2 as a possible D gene (8 bases). Trimming shortened V by 2 bases and J by 13 bases, and 18 bases separated the two germline ends. The germline CDR1 and CDR2 sequences are MNHEY and SVGEGT. The CDR3 contains 13 residues. The DNA of the CDR3 is TGTGCCAGCAGTTACACGGGAGGGGGCGGTATCTACTTC. This gives the protein CASSYTGGGGIYF.

DNA for the CDR3: TGTGCCTGGAGTGTACAAGCAGGCTTTGCCGAAAAACTGTTTTTT. Its protein is CAWSVQAGFAEKLFF. The V and J genes are TRBV30 and TRBJ1-4; D uncertain. Trimming stripped 0 bases from V and 8 bases from J, with 16 bases between. The germline CDR1 and CDR2 sequences are GTSNPN and SVGIG (reference sequence). This CDR3 contains 15 residues. Based on the CDR3 plus reference TRBV30 and TRBJ1-4, the full variable domain is SQTIHQWPATLVQPVGSPLSLECTVEGTSNPNLYWYRQAAGRGLQLLFYSVGIGQISSEVPQNLSASRPQDRQFILSSKKLLLSDSGFYLCAWSVQAGFAEKLFFGSGTQLSVL.

The chain links TRBV5-1 to TRBJ1-2; TRBD1 aligns across 8 bases. Germline CDR1 reads SGHRS; CDR2 reads YFSETQ. After removal of 3 bases from V and 0 bases from J, the junction contained 4 bases not matched to a gene. The CDR3 totals 15 residues. CDR3 coding DNA: TGCGCCAGCAGCTCGGGACAGGTCTCTAACTATGGCTACACCTTC. Its protein product is CASSSGQVSNYGYTF. Combining the CDR3 with reference TRBV5-1 and TRBJ1-2 gives the whole variable domain KAGVTQTPRYLIKTRGQQVTLSCSPISGHRSVSWYQQTPGQGLQFLFEYFSETQRNKGNFPGRFSGRQFSNSRSEMNVSTLELGDSALYLCASSSGQVSNYGYTFGSGTRLTVV.